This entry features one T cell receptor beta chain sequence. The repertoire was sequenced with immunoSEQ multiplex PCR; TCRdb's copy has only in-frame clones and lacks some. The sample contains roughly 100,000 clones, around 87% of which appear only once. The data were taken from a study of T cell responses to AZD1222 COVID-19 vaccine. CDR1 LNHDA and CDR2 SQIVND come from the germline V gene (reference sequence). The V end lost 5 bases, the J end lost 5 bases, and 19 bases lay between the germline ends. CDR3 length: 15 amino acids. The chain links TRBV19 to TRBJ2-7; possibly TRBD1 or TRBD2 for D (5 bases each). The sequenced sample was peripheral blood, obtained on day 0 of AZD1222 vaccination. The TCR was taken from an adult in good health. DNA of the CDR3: TGTGCCAGTAGTTCTGGACTCATGGGGGTCAACGAGCAGTACTTC. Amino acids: CASSSGLMGVNEQYF.